Listed here are 25 T cell receptor beta chains from one sample, sequenced in a study of human versus mouse CDR3 diversity and MHC coevolution. The method was immunoSEQ multiplex PCR; TCRdb's version includes in-frame clones alone and lacks a portion of them. The data show roughly 81,000 clones, with around 95% seen just once and 1.3% held by the top ten. Specimen: naive CD4+ T cells from blood. Subset in this sample: CD45RO-negative CD62L-positive naive CD4 T cells. These receptors all come from a person between 30 and 69 years old in good health.

This clone occurred a few times. J is TRBJ1-4 and V is TRBV19; 9 nucleotides match TRBD1. The V gene's germline CDR1 is LNHDA and CDR2 SQIVND (reference sequence). CDR3 length: 15 residues. The trim removed 1 base at V and 7 bases at J, leaving 4 bases unmatched. CDR3 in DNA: TGTGCCAGTAGTATAGTTGGGACAGGGAGTGAAAAACTGTTTTTT. It is translated as CASSIVGTGSEKLFF.

The chain has TRBV7-6 and TRBJ2-1, with D possibly TRBD2 on 5 matching bases. Trimming took 1 base from V and 9 from J, leaving 16 bases between them. The CDR3 contains 15 residues. Germline V gene sequence: CDR1 SGHVS, CDR2 FNYEAQ. CDR3 DNA: TGTGCCAGCAGCTTAGTACGGGGTTCGGGCACTGAGCAGTTCTTC. Translation gives CASSLVRGSGTEQFF.

The chain is built from TRBV6-1 and TRBJ1-1; D perhaps matches TRBD1 (5 bases). V shed 11 bases and J shed 3 bases, with 16 bases lying between them. Germline CDR1 and CDR2: MNHNS and SASEGT. This CDR3 is built from 13 residues. The CDR3 spells CAGRGAGYTEAFF. The CDR3 DNA follows: TGTGCCGGTCGTGGGGCAGGGTACACTGAAGCTTTCTTT.

The rearrangement uses TRBV7-2 and TRBJ1-2; D remains ambiguous. CDR1 and CDR2 from the germline V gene are SGHTA and FQGNSA. This CDR3 has 13 amino acids. The ends were cut back, 2 bases at V and 4 bases at J, with 8 bases in the middle. This CDR3 reads CASSLNSGYGYTF. Here the CDR3 DNA reads TGTGCCAGCAGCTTAAATTCGGGCTATGGCTACACCTTC.

The chain joins TRBV6-6 to TRBJ2-7; no definite D call. Germline V CDR1 and CDR2: MNHNY, SVGAGI (reference sequence). V lost 5 bases and J lost 2, with 19 bases in between. This CDR3 has 16 residues. The CDR3 sequence: CASSQVRSSEAYEQYF. DNA for the CDR3: TGTGCCAGCAGTCAAGTGAGGAGTTCTGAAGCCTACGAGCAGTACTTC.

The chain couples TRBV6-5 to TRBJ2-2; TRBD2 is a possible D gene (5 bases). Germline V gene sequence: CDR1 MNHEY, CDR2 SVGAGI. This CDR3 contains 13 residues. V dropped 6 bases and J dropped 6 bases, with 11 bases sitting between them. The CDR3 loop reads CASSYDGAGELFF. CDR3 nucleotide sequence: TGTGCCAGCAGCTACGACGGGGCCGGGGAGCTGTTTTTT.

CDR3: CASRNRGLNGYTF. CDR3 nucleotide sequence: TGTGCCAGCAGAAACAGGGGGCTTAATGGCTACACCTTC. This chain links TRBV28 with TRBJ1-2; 9 nucleotides agree with TRBD1. Per the germline V gene, CDR1 is MDHEN and CDR2 is SYDVKM. CDR3 size: 13 residues. The V segment lost 6 bases and the J segment 6 bases; nucleotides outside the gene matches: 5.

Only a few counts were recorded for this clone. The gene calls are TRBV19 and TRBJ1-2; the match to TRBD1 covers 8 bases. The trim removed 4 bases at V and 5 bases at J, leaving 6 bases unmatched. Germline loops: CDR1 LNHDA, CDR2 SQIVND (reference sequence). The CDR3 loop spans 14 amino acids. In DNA, the CDR3 is TGTGCCAGTAGTACGAGGGACAGGAGGTATGGCTACACCTTC. It translates to CASSTRDRRYGYTF.

The chain employs TRBV18 and TRBJ1-1, with D possibly matching TRBD1 (5 bases). Germline loops: CDR1 KGHSH, CDR2 LQKENI. V was cut by 5 bases and J by 3 bases, with 10 bases left in between. The CDR3 extends over 13 amino acids. CDR3 DNA: TGTGCCAGCTCATACGGGGGGGACACTGAAGCTTTCTTT. The encoded protein is CASSYGGDTEAFF.

A few counts support this clone. The V and J genes are TRBV4-1 and TRBJ1-4, with TRBD1 as a possible D gene (6 bases). From germline, CDR1 is MGHRA and CDR2 YSYEKL. This CDR3 spans 14 amino acids. The ends were cut back, 4 bases at V and 5 bases at J, with 11 bases in the middle. The CDR3 region has the DNA TGCGCCAGCAGCCTGACAGGATTAAATGAAAAACTGTTTTTT. The encoded protein is CASSLTGLNEKLFF.

V gene TRBV19 combines with J gene TRBJ2-7, with D possibly being TRBD2 (5 bases). The ends were cut back, 3 bases at V and 5 bases at J, with 17 bases in the middle. In germline, CDR1 is LNHDA, CDR2 SQIVND (reference sequence). This CDR3 is built from 15 residues. CDR3 sequence reads: CASSIRGGSVDEQYF. The CDR3, as DNA: TGTGCCAGTAGTATCAGAGGAGGTTCGGTGGACGAGCAGTACTTC.

The chain links TRBV2 to TRBJ1-5; D gene uncertain. This CDR3 region has 16 residues. The V gene lost 5 bases and the J gene lost 7 bases, with 21 bases spanning the gap. Per germline, CDR1 SNHLY and CDR2 FYNNEI. In DNA, the CDR3 is TGTGCCAGCAGTCCCCAATTGCACGAGGGAGAGCAGCCCCAGCATTTT. This sequence encodes CASSPQLHEGEQPQHF.

The genes are TRBV10-3 and TRBJ2-3; possible D gene TRBD2, 6 bases. This CDR3 spans 15 amino acids. CDR1 is ENHRY, CDR2 SYGVKD, per germline. V lost 0 bases to trimming and J lost 2 bases, with 9 bases between them. The CDR3 spells CAISESRTNTDTQYF. Written as DNA, the CDR3 is TGTGCCATCAGTGAGTCGAGGACTAACACAGATACGCAGTATTTT.

J is TRBJ1-5 and V is TRBV7-8, with 7 bases that match TRBD1. The CDR3 is 19 amino acids. Germline V gene sequence: CDR1 SGHVS, CDR2 FQNEAQ. J was trimmed by 4 bases and V by 1 base; bases with no gene match: 16. CDR3 in DNA: TGTGCCAGCAGCTTAGTGACCCGGGCAGGGGGGTTTGAGAATCAGCCCCAGCATTTT. It yields the protein CASSLVTRAGGFENQPQHF.

This chain uses TRBV5-4 with TRBJ1-1; D remains ambiguous. Germline V gene data show CDR1 as SGHNT and CDR2 as YYREEE (reference sequence). This CDR3 is 16 amino acids long. V was trimmed by 6 bases and J by 5 bases, leaving 23 bases between them. The CDR3 here is CASTIDSGGKGTEAFF. CDR3 in DNA: TGTGCCAGCACCATCGATTCGGGAGGGAAGGGAACTGAAGCTTTCTTT.

The gene calls are TRBV7-3 and TRBJ2-3; 9 nucleotides match TRBD2. The V gene end was trimmed by 1 base and the J gene end by 6 bases; junction bases not matched to a gene: 8. There are 16 residues in the CDR3. Germline CDR1 reads SGHTA; CDR2 reads FQGTGA. The CDR3 DNA reads as TGTGCCAGCAGCTTAAGGGCTAGCGGGATCGCGGATACGCAGTATTTT. Translated, it gives CASSLRASGIADTQYF.

This chain joins TRBV7-2 and TRBJ2-1, with 9 bases matching TRBD1. The CDR3 is made up of 18 amino acids. Trimming at V came to 3 bases and at J to 0 bases, leaving 9 bases not matched to a gene. Germline V gives CDR1 SGHTA, CDR2 FQGNSA. The CDR3 region has the DNA TGTGCCAGCAGCTTGGGACAGGGATGGCTCCGCTCCTACAATGAGCAGTTCTTC. Translating gives CASSLGQGWLRSYNEQFF. The full variable domain, completed using reference TRBV7-2 and TRBJ2-1, is GAGVSQSPSNKVTEKGKDVELRCDPISGHTALYWYRQSLGQGLEFLIYFQGNSAPDKSGLPSDRFSAERTGGSVSTLTIQRTQQEDSAVYLCASSLGQGWLRSYNEQFFGPGTRLTVL.

The V and J genes are TRBV19 and TRBJ2-1; TRBD1 matches 10 bases. Germline-derived CDR1 and CDR2 are LNHDA and SQIVND (reference sequence). Trimming at V came to 8 bases and at J to 8 bases, leaving 9 bases not matched to a gene. The length of the CDR3 is 14 residues. CDR3 DNA: TGTGCCAGTTCCGGGACAGGGGCTTTTGATGAGCAGTTCTTC. It yields the protein CASSGTGAFDEQFF.

This chain uses TRBV18 with TRBJ2-3, with TRBD1 as a possible D gene (5 bases). The V gene lost 8 bases and the J gene lost 6 bases, with 21 bases spanning the gap. The CDR3 is 15 residues long. The germline CDR1 and CDR2 sequences are KGHSH and LQKENI. This CDR3 is CASRQGTRYGDTQYF. CDR3 in DNA: TGTGCCAGCAGGCAGGGAACGCGGTATGGGGATACGCAGTATTTT.

The CDR3 region is CASTPWAGYVTEAFF. The CDR3 DNA is TGTGCCAGCACTCCCTGGGCAGGGTATGTCACTGAAGCTTTCTTT. The chain recombines TRBV6-6 with TRBJ1-1; D is possibly TRBD1 (5 bases). The germline V gene has CDR1 MNHNY and CDR2 SVGAGI (reference sequence). CDR3 length: 15 residues. The V and J ends lost 7 bases and 4 bases respectively, with 19 bases between them.

The chain uses TRBV9 and TRBJ2-5, with D maybe TRBD1 (5 bases). Per germline, CDR1 SGDLS and CDR2 YYNGEE. V shed 0 bases and J shed 11 bases, with 17 bases lying between them. This CDR3 has 14 amino acids. CDR3 bases: TGTGCCAGCAGCGTAGGGACAAACCCTCGTGAGCAGTACTTC. Translated, it gives CASSVGTNPREQYF.

This sequence joins TRBV28 and TRBJ2-2; D is uncertain. The germline V gene has CDR1 MDHEN and CDR2 SYDVKM. The CDR3 is 13 residues long. Deletions cut 6 bases from V and 6 bases from J, with 11 bases between. This CDR3 reads CASSPIVAGELFF. The CDR3 DNA reads as TGTGCCAGCAGCCCTATTGTGGCCGGGGAGCTGTTTTTT.

This chain connects TRBV18 to TRBJ2-7, with TRBD1 identical over 8 bases. CDR1 is KGHSH, CDR2 LQKENI, per germline. V dropped 3 bases and J dropped 1; count of bases not matched to a gene: 2. The CDR3 runs 14 residues. CDR3 loop: CASSPRGRSYEQYF. CDR3 bases: TGTGCCAGCTCACCCAGGGGGCGATCCTACGAGCAGTACTTC. Filled out from reference TRBV18 and TRBJ2-7, the complete variable domain reads NAGVMQNPRHLVRRRGQEARLRCSPMKGHSHVYWYRQLPEEGLKFMVYLQKENIIDESGMPKERFSAEFPKEGPSILRIQQVVRGDSAAYFCASSPRGRSYEQYFGPGTRLTVT.

V usage is TRBV7-2 and J usage is TRBJ1-1; 11 nucleotides line up with TRBD1. CDR3 size: 16 residues. The J segment lost 3 bases and the V segment lost 5 bases, leaving 8 bases of the junction unmatched. Germline loops: CDR1 SGHTA, CDR2 FQGNSA. CDR3: CASSRTGGGGDTEAFF. The CDR3 DNA follows: TGTGCCAGCAGCCGGACAGGGGGCGGCGGGGACACTGAAGCTTTCTTT.

V gene TRBV12-5 combines with J gene TRBJ1-4, with 10 bases matching TRBD1. The CDR3 runs to 20 residues. V was pared by 1 base and J by 0 bases, with 11 bases of the junction left unmatched. Germline values: CDR1 LGHNT, CDR2 FRNRAP. CDR3 DNA sequence: TGTGCTAGTGGTTTGGCAGTCGGGACAGGGGCGCTAGCAACTAATGAAAAACTGTTTTTT. Its protein product is CASGLAVGTGALATNEKLFF.